The subject of this entry is one T cell receptor beta chain. Its cognate antigen is unknown. Trimming shortened V by 4 bases and J by 6 bases, and 16 bases separated the two germline ends. The CDR3 sequence is 15 residues long. In germline, CDR1 is SGHRS, CDR2 YFSETQ. These data come from a study of T cells after yellow fever vaccination. The study's findings and limits: The secondary response was weaker, and its peak arrived faster, on day 5 versus 15. Subsequent to the booster, the majority of primary-vaccination clones reappeared (around 95% CD4, 70% to 90% CD8).

The authors made TCR cDNA by 5'RACE template switching, adding a universal primer site and UMIs. TCRdb re-called the 5' RACE reads through MiXCR, storing one row per CDR3 protein. The sample consists of some 260,000 distinct CDR3 sequences, about 5.2% of them appearing once. The chain combines TRBV5-1 with TRBJ1-4; tentative D call: TRBD1 (6 bases). The starting material was CD4+ T cells sorted from PBMCs, obtained on the day of the yellow fever booster vaccination. The origin of this receptor is a young man who received the YFV17D yellow fever vaccine. The CDR3 coding sequence is TGCGCCAGCAGCCGCGATAGGACAGATGATGAAAAACTGTTTTTT. Protein: CASSRDRTDDEKLFF.